This T cell receptor (beta chain) was recovered during a study of cytomegalovirus exposure and HLA in healthy donors. Study-level findings and limits: Versus the roughly 700-donor mean, an Asian-associated ancestry cluster reportedly showed fewer N-insertions in a later analysis. What was likely a sequencing artifact was a cluster of highly shared sequence variants.

With respect to this clone: No antigen is known for it.

Trimming pared 2 bases from V and 3 bases from J, leaving 14 bases between. The CDR3 sequence is 14 residues long. Germline CDR1 reads GTSNPN; CDR2 reads SVGIG (reference sequence). PCR was performed using 60 Vbeta and 13 Jbeta primers. The assay was immunoSEQ multiplex PCR, and TCRdb's table has in-frame clones only and misses some. The table includes a few hundred thousand clones, under 85% detected once. The sequenced sample consisted of PBMCs. This clonotype was sampled from a woman aged 45-59 years in good health and CMV-seropositive. V and J are TRBV30 and TRBJ2-7; a possible D gene is TRBD1 (6 bases). This chain's CDR3 is CAWSWGQGYYEQYF. The CDR3 DNA sequence: TGTGCCTGGAGTTGGGGGCAGGGTTACTACGAGCAGTACTTC.